These T cell receptor beta chains were read from a single sample in a study of blood T cell repertoires in COVID-19. Using immunoSEQ multiplex PCR, the repertoire was profiled, and TCRdb retains in-frame clones only, with some absent. Here the sample spans over 100,000 clones, about 85% being singletons. The specimen sequenced was peripheral blood. Source of these receptors: a man aged 50-60 years with active COVID-19. The CDR3 runs from the conserved cysteine through the conserved F or W. Fields, in order: CDR3 DNA, CDR3 protein, clone size, CDR3 length, V gene, J gene, D gene. A D gene is named only where the DNA matches it firmly. Clone size, where shown, is once, few, many, or a class for clones that have expanded.

CDR3 DNA: TGTGCCAGCTCGGCGGGACAGGGAATCCAGCCCCAGCATTTT; CDR3 protein: CASSAGQGIQPQHF; clone size: NA; CDR3 length: 14; V gene: TRBV18; J gene: TRBJ1-5; D gene: TRBD1
CDR3 DNA: TGTGCCAGCAGTCCCCGTGGGTCCGGGAACTCTGGGGCCAACGTCCTGACTTTC; CDR3 protein: CASSPRGSGNSGANVLTF; clone size: NA; CDR3 length: 18; V gene: TRBV27; J gene: TRBJ2-6; D gene: NA
CDR3 DNA: TGCGCCAGCAGCTTGGGGACAGGGGGCTATGGCTACACCTTC; CDR3 protein: CASSLGTGGYGYTF; clone size: NA; CDR3 length: 14; V gene: TRBV5-1; J gene: TRBJ1-2; D gene: TRBD1
CDR3 DNA: TGTGCCAGCATACAGGGAGCGCCTTTAGGCGAGCAGTACTTC; CDR3 protein: CASIQGAPLGEQYF; clone size: NA; CDR3 length: 14; V gene: TRBV6-5; J gene: TRBJ2-7; D gene: NA
CDR3 DNA: TGTGCCAGCAGCAGTCCGGATAAACTGACAGGGCTCTATGGCTACACCTTC; CDR3 protein: CASSSPDKLTGLYGYTF; clone size: NA; CDR3 length: 17; V gene: TRBV5-4; J gene: TRBJ1-2; D gene: TRBD1
CDR3 DNA: TGTGCCAGCAGCCACCGGGGAGGAGAGACCCAGTACTTC; CDR3 protein: CASSHRGGETQYF; clone size: NA; CDR3 length: 13; V gene: TRBV5-4; J gene: TRBJ2-5; D gene: NA
CDR3 DNA: TGTGCCAGCAGCTTGACACCTCTGAATACGCAGTATTTT; CDR3 protein: CASSLTPLNTQYF; clone size: NA; CDR3 length: 13; V gene: TRBV11-3; J gene: TRBJ2-3; D gene: NA
CDR3 DNA: TGCGCCAGCAGCAAGGACAGGACGAACACTGAAGCTTTCTTT; CDR3 protein: CASSKDRTNTEAFF; clone size: once; CDR3 length: 14; V gene: TRBV4-1; J gene: TRBJ1-1; D gene: TRBD1
CDR3 DNA: TGTGCCAGTAGTCCTCGGACAGGCCTCTACGAGCAGTACTTC; CDR3 protein: CASSPRTGLYEQYF; clone size: NA; CDR3 length: 14; V gene: TRBV19; J gene: TRBJ2-7; D gene: TRBD1
CDR3 DNA: TGTGCCAGCAGCTTAGGTCCGACAGGGGGGGACTACGAGCAGTACTTC; CDR3 protein: CASSLGPTGGDYEQYF; clone size: NA; CDR3 length: 16; V gene: TRBV7-9; J gene: TRBJ2-7; D gene: TRBD1
CDR3 DNA: TGTGCCAGTACCTCTGCGGCAGGGGGCGCCTACGAGCAGTACTTC; CDR3 protein: CASTSAAGGAYEQYF; clone size: NA; CDR3 length: 15; V gene: TRBV19; J gene: TRBJ2-7; D gene: TRBD1
CDR3 DNA: TGTGCCAGCAGCCCCCGAAACTCCGCCGGCGGTGAGCAGTTCTTC; CDR3 protein: CASSPRNSAGGEQFF; clone size: once; CDR3 length: 15; V gene: TRBV7-2; J gene: TRBJ2-1; D gene: NA
CDR3 DNA: TGTGCCAGCAGTGAAGCGCGGTGGGGGACAGATTACGAGCAGTACTTC; CDR3 protein: CASSEARWGTDYEQYF; clone size: NA; CDR3 length: 16; V gene: TRBV6-1; J gene: TRBJ2-7; D gene: TRBD1
CDR3 DNA: TGTGCCAGCAGCCAACTCGGGGAGCTGTTTTTT; CDR3 protein: CASSQLGELFF; clone size: NA; CDR3 length: 11; V gene: TRBV3-1/TRBV3-2; J gene: TRBJ2-2; D gene: NA
CDR3 DNA: TGCAGCGTTCTCTTAGACAGGGGTCCCTCCAAGCGGTACTTC; CDR3 protein: CSVLLDRGPSKRYF; clone size: few; CDR3 length: 14; V gene: TRBV29-1; J gene: TRBJ2-5; D gene: TRBD1
CDR3 DNA: TGTGCCAGCAGCCGACCCGGGGCTGAAGCTTTCTTT; CDR3 protein: CASSRPGAEAFF; clone size: once; CDR3 length: 12; V gene: TRBV3-1/TRBV3-2; J gene: TRBJ1-1; D gene: NA
CDR3 DNA: TGCACCATCCCCCCGAAAATTTGGGGGGACGTCTATAGCACAGATACGCAGTATTTT; CDR3 protein: CTIPPKIWGDVYSTDTQYF; clone size: NA; CDR3 length: 19; V gene: TRBV1; J gene: TRBJ2-3; D gene: NA
CDR3 DNA: TGTGCCAGCAGCCAAGGCGGGGGAGGGGTGGGAGCGAACACCGGGGAGCTGTTTTTT; CDR3 protein: CASSQGGGGVGANTGELFF; clone size: NA; CDR3 length: 19; V gene: TRBV4-2; J gene: TRBJ2-2; D gene: TRBD2
CDR3 DNA: TGTGCCAGCAGCTCACAGGGTGGAGGAGAGACCCAGTACTTC; CDR3 protein: CASSSQGGGETQYF; clone size: NA; CDR3 length: 14; V gene: TRBV5-4; J gene: TRBJ2-5; D gene: NA
CDR3 DNA: TGTGCCAGCAGGTCCGGGGGTTCGTTACTAGCTGACGAGCAGTACTTC; CDR3 protein: CASRSGGSLLADEQYF; clone size: NA; CDR3 length: 16; V gene: TRBV27; J gene: TRBJ2-7; D gene: NA
CDR3 DNA: TGCGCCAGCAGTGAGTCGTGGACAGGGGGTCGGGGCTACACCTTC; CDR3 protein: CASSESWTGGRGYTF; clone size: NA; CDR3 length: 15; V gene: TRBV10-1; J gene: TRBJ1-2; D gene: TRBD1
CDR3 DNA: TGTGCCAGCAGTCAGAATAGCGGAGCCTCCAGAGGCACGCAGTATTTT; CDR3 protein: CASSQNSGASRGTQYF; clone size: NA; CDR3 length: 16; V gene: TRBV27; J gene: TRBJ2-3; D gene: NA
CDR3 DNA: TGTGCCAGCAGCTTATCAGGGGTAGATACGCAGTATTTT; CDR3 protein: CASSLSGVDTQYF; clone size: NA; CDR3 length: 13; V gene: TRBV7-9; J gene: TRBJ2-3; D gene: NA
CDR3 DNA: TGTGCCAGCTGCTCCGGGACTAGCGGATATGAGCAGTTCTTC; CDR3 protein: CASCSGTSGYEQFF; clone size: NA; CDR3 length: 14; V gene: TRBV3-1/TRBV3-2; J gene: TRBJ2-1; D gene: TRBD2
CDR3 DNA: TGCGCCAGCAGCTCGATGGGGGCCAAAACCGGGGAGCTGTTTTTT; CDR3 protein: CASSSMGAKTGELFF; clone size: NA; CDR3 length: 15; V gene: TRBV5-1; J gene: TRBJ2-2; D gene: NA
CDR3 DNA: TGCGCCAGCAGCCGGGGTAGCGGGTCGTTAGTAGATACGCAGTATTTT; CDR3 protein: CASSRGSGSLVDTQYF; clone size: NA; CDR3 length: 16; V gene: TRBV4-3; J gene: TRBJ2-3; D gene: TRBD2
CDR3 DNA: TGTGCCAGCAGTTGGAGGGGTGGCGGGGAGCTGTTTTTT; CDR3 protein: CASSWRGGGELFF; clone size: once; CDR3 length: 13; V gene: TRBV12-3/TRBV12-4; J gene: TRBJ2-2; D gene: NA
CDR3 DNA: TGTGCCTGGAGTAGGGGGGACAGGGGCTCCGGGGAGCTGTTTTTT; CDR3 protein: CAWSRGDRGSGELFF; clone size: NA; CDR3 length: 15; V gene: TRBV30; J gene: TRBJ2-2; D gene: TRBD1
CDR3 DNA: TGTGCCAGCAGCCCCACGGGTACAGGACAAAATGAGCAGTTCTTC; CDR3 protein: CASSPTGTGQNEQFF; clone size: once; CDR3 length: 15; V gene: TRBV5-5; J gene: TRBJ2-1; D gene: NA
CDR3 DNA: TGTGCCAGCATAGCGGGACAGGGATACCTTCCCTCCTACAATGAGCAGTTCTTC; CDR3 protein: CASIAGQGYLPSYNEQFF; clone size: NA; CDR3 length: 18; V gene: TRBV2; J gene: TRBJ2-1; D gene: NA
CDR3 DNA: TGTGCCATCAGGCCCGGACTAGCGGGCTCTAGCACAGATACGCAGTATTTT; CDR3 protein: CAIRPGLAGSSTDTQYF; clone size: NA; CDR3 length: 17; V gene: TRBV10-3; J gene: TRBJ2-3; D gene: TRBD2
CDR3 DNA: TGTGCCAGCAGTTCGGGCTACGAGCAGTACTTC; CDR3 protein: CASSSGYEQYF; clone size: once; CDR3 length: 11; V gene: TRBV12-3/TRBV12-4; J gene: TRBJ2-7; D gene: NA
CDR3 DNA: TGTGCCAGCAGCCCCCGCGATCCAGGGCGTCAGGTCCGTACCTACGAGCAGTACTTC; CDR3 protein: CASSPRDPGRQVRTYEQYF; clone size: NA; CDR3 length: 19; V gene: TRBV7-9; J gene: TRBJ2-7; D gene: NA
CDR3 DNA: TGTGCCAGCAGTTACGGGGGACAGGGGAAGGGCTATGGCTACACCTTC; CDR3 protein: CASSYGGQGKGYGYTF; clone size: NA; CDR3 length: 16; V gene: TRBV6-5; J gene: TRBJ1-2; D gene: TRBD1
CDR3 DNA: TGTGCCAGCTCGGCGGAGTCGGTGGGTCAGTTCTTC; CDR3 protein: CASSAESVGQFF; clone size: NA; CDR3 length: 12; V gene: TRBV2; J gene: TRBJ2-1; D gene: NA
CDR3 DNA: TGTGCCAGCTCGCCCCGACAGGGGTTGGCAGATACGCAGTATTTT; CDR3 protein: CASSPRQGLADTQYF; clone size: NA; CDR3 length: 15; V gene: TRBV18; J gene: TRBJ2-3; D gene: TRBD1
CDR3 DNA: TGTGCCAGCAGTTACAAACTGACCTGGGGCTCCACAGATACGCAGTATTTT; CDR3 protein: CASSYKLTWGSTDTQYF; clone size: NA; CDR3 length: 17; V gene: TRBV28; J gene: TRBJ2-3; D gene: NA
CDR3 DNA: TGTGCCAGCAGCTCCCCCGACAGGTCACGCTATGGCTACACCTTC; CDR3 protein: CASSSPDRSRYGYTF; clone size: NA; CDR3 length: 15; V gene: TRBV7-2; J gene: TRBJ1-2; D gene: NA
CDR3 DNA: TGTGCCAGCATGCCCGGGACAGGGCCCTACAATGAGCAGTTCTTC; CDR3 protein: CASMPGTGPYNEQFF; clone size: NA; CDR3 length: 15; V gene: TRBV5-6; J gene: TRBJ2-1; D gene: TRBD1
CDR3 DNA: TGTGCCAGCAGCCTCCTGACTAGCTTGACGCAGTATTTT; CDR3 protein: CASSLLTSLTQYF; clone size: NA; CDR3 length: 13; V gene: TRBV3-1/TRBV3-2; J gene: TRBJ2-3; D gene: TRBD2
CDR3 DNA: TGTGCCAGCAGTAGATATCGGAGGGAGACCCAGTACTTC; CDR3 protein: CASSRYRRETQYF; clone size: once; CDR3 length: 13; V gene: TRBV6-5; J gene: TRBJ2-5; D gene: NA
CDR3 DNA: TGTGCCAGCAGCGCCCTAGCGGGGGGCTACAATGAGCAGTTCTTC; CDR3 protein: CASSALAGGYNEQFF; clone size: NA; CDR3 length: 15; V gene: TRBV7-6; J gene: TRBJ2-1; D gene: TRBD2
CDR3 DNA: TGTGCCAGCAGTCCACGCAGAGTTCAGGGGGGAAAAGGCCCCCAGCATTTT; CDR3 protein: CASSPRRVQGGKGPQHF; clone size: NA; CDR3 length: 17; V gene: TRBV27; J gene: TRBJ1-5; D gene: TRBD1